The T cell receptor beta chain described here comes from a study of T cell repertoires in cytomegalovirus infection. Turning to the study itself: CMV infection and matching HLA type were both indicated by public TCR beta signatures.

Study-level results: There were carriers of CMV plus the relevant HLA, and cumulative public TCR beta family frequency identified them.

V was pared by 6 bases and J by 2 bases, with 14 bases between. The CDR3 extends over 14 amino acids. TCRdb redid the calling of the reads with MiXCR, one entry per CDR3 protein. The profile shows roughly 760,000 distinct CDR3 sequences, 35% of them singletons. This clonotype has a count of ten or more. Its antigen is still unknown. This TCR came from a human donor in good health (CMV status not recorded). Some clones in this sample may be carry-over from other donors' samples. The chain recombines TRBV12-3 or TRBV12-4 with TRBJ2-7; no reliable D call. The source material was PBMCs. The DNA of the CDR3 is TGTGCCAGCAGCCCTGGCGACGGAACCTACGAGCAGTACTTC. Protein product: CASSPGDGTYEQYF.